This T cell receptor beta chain was sequenced for a study of blood T cells in healthy people across ages. Overall study findings and caveats: Conclusively comparing naive with antigen-experienced cells was impossible with unsorted PBMCs.

This CDR3 is 15 amino acids long. J was trimmed by 5 bases and V by 4 bases; bases with no gene match: 4. Germline lookup yields CDR1 MGHRA and CDR2 YSYEKL. Alongside a J-beta primer mix, a sample-barcoded 5' primer served in a second PCR lasting about 7 to 12 cycles. Template switching added a 12-random-nucleotide identifier to every cDNA molecule. Paired-end reads containing CDR3 totaled no fewer than 2.5 million for each sample. TCRdb analysed the 5' RACE reads with MiXCR anew, one entry per CDR3 protein. This table holds approximately 850,000 distinct CDR3 sequences, 40% to 50% found once. In this sample, this clonotype turned up a few times. Its antigen is not known. The draw of peripheral blood yielded ten milliliters from each donor.

The sequence was obtained from a man aged 55 to 69 in good health. J is TRBJ2-5 and V is TRBV4-1, with 13 nucleotides matching TRBD2. Material: blood. The CDR3, as DNA: TGCGCCAGCAGCCCCACTAGCGGGGGGGTGGAGACCCAGTACTTC. As protein: CASSPTSGGVETQYF.